The T cell receptor beta chain under discussion was sequenced for a study of shared clonotypes between healthy human individuals. General study points: Between a handful of donors, naive CD4 clonotypes were shared at a level of about 5.3%.

Trimming at V came to 0 bases and at J to 1 base, leaving 9 bases not matched to a gene. The CDR3 extends over 17 amino acids. Clones were read by immunoSEQ multiplex PCR, and TCRdb kept only the in-frame ones, dropping some. This sample carries 2 million or so clones, approximately 95% of them seen once, and the ten largest clones take 0.13%. With respect to this clone: Its cognate antigen is unknown.

This TCR was recovered from a young man in good health. The rearrangement uses TRBV23-1 and TRBJ2-7; the match to TRBD1 covers 7 bases. TRBV23-1 is an ORF for which the function is uncertain. The specimen sequenced was naive CD4+ T cells sorted from blood. Regarding subset: CD45RA+ positively selected. CDR3 DNA sequence: TGCGCCAGCAGTCAATCAGACAGGGAGAGTCTATCCTACGAGCAGTACTTC. Its protein product is CASSQSDRESLSYEQYF.